What follows describes a single TCR beta chain. No antigen is known for it. The sample is drawn from a study of glioma-infiltrating T cells after dendritic cell vaccination. The study's findings and limits: TCR clonality showed no direct relationship with survival.

Only in-frame clones appear in the TCRdb table, and some are missing; sequencing was by immunoSEQ multiplex PCR. Of about 38,000 clones in the sample, approximately 84% are singletons; the top ten hold about 7.8%. Trimming removed 3 bases from V and 7 bases from J; junction bases left unmatched: 9. Germline CDR1 is KGHSH and CDR2 is LQKENI. The CDR3 is 16 amino acids. This sequence was found in a human donor with glioblastoma. The J gene is TRBJ1-6, the V gene TRBV18, with 7 bases fitting TRBD1. This specimen consisted of blood, obtained before dendritic cell vaccination. CDR3 DNA sequence: TGTGCCAGCTCACCCGGAGTCGGACAGGAAAATTCACCCCTCCACTTT. Amino acid sequence: CASSPGVGQENSPLHF.